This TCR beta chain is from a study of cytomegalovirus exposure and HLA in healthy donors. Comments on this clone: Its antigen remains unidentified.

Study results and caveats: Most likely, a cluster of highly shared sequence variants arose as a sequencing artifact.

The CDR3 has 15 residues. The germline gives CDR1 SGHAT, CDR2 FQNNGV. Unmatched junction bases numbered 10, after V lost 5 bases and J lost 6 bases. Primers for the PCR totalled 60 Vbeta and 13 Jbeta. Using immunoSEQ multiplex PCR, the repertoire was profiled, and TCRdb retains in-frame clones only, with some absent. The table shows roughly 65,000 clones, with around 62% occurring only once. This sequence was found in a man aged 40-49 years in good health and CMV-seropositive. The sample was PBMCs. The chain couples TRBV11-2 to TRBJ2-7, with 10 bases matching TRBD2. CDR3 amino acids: CASSLLSGRAPEQYF. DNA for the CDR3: TGTGCCAGCAGCCTATTAAGCGGGAGGGCCCCCGAGCAGTACTTC. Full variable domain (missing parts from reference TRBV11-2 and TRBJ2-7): EAGVAQSPRYKIIEKRQSVAFWCNPISGHATLYWYQQILGQGPKLLIQFQNNGVVDDSQLPKDRFSAERLKGVDSTLKIQPAKLEDSAVYLCASSLLSGRAPEQYFGPGTRLTVT.